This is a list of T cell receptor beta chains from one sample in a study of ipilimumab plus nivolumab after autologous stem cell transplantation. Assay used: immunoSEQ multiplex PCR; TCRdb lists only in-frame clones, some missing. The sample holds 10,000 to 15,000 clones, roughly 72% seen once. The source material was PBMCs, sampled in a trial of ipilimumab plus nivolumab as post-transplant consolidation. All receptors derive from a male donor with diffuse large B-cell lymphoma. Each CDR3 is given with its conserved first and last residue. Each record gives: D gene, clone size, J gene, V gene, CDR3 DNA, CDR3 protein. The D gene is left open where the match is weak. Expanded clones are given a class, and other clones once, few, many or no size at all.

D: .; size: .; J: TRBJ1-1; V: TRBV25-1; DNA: TGTGCCAGCAGTGAATCGTCGACCGGGGACACTGAAGCTTTCTTT; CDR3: CASSESSTGDTEAFF
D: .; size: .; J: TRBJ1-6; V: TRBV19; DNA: TGTGCCAGTAGTATAGATCGGGAGGATTCACCCCTCCACTTT; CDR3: CASSIDREDSPLHF
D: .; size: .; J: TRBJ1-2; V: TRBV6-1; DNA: TGTGCCAGCACCCTGGGTGGGACACGCTATGGCTACACCTTC; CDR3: CASTLGGTRYGYTF
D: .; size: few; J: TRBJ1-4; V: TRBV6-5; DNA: TGTGCCAGCAGACCCGGGACTCGAGGGGAAAAACTGTTTTTT; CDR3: CASRPGTRGEKLFF
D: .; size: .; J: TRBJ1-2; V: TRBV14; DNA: TGTGCCAGCAGCCAATACGTGAAGTCCTATGGCTACACCTTC; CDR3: CASSQYVKSYGYTF
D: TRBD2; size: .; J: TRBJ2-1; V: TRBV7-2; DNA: TGTGCCAGCAGCTTAGCGTCGCTAGCGGGGGGTTTTTACAATGAGCAGTTCTTC; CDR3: CASSLASLAGGFYNEQFF
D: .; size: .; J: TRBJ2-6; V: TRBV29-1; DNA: TGCAGCGTTGATCTTGGAGCTCAAGGGGCCAACGTCCTGACTTTC; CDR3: CSVDLGAQGANVLTF
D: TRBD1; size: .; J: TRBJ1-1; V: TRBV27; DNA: TGTGCCAGCAGTTCGACAGGGGGCTTCGGTGAAGCTTTCTTT; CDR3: CASSSTGGFGEAFF
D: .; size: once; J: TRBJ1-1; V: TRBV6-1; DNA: TGTGCCAGCAGTGAAGGGCTGGGGAACACTGAAGCTTTCTTT; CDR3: CASSEGLGNTEAFF
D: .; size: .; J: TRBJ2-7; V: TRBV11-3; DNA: TGTGCCAGCAGCTGGGGATGGGACTACGAGCAGTACTTC; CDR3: CASSWGWDYEQYF
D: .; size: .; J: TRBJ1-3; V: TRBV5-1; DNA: TGCGCCAGCAGCTTGACAGGACAGCGCTCTGGAAACACCATATATTTT; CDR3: CASSLTGQRSGNTIYF
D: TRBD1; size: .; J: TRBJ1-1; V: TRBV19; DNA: TGTGCCAGTAGTCCTGACAGGGGGTCCACTGAAGCTTTCTTT; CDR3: CASSPDRGSTEAFF
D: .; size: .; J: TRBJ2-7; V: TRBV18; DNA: TGTGCCAGCTCACCGACCGGGGGCCGACTCGGAGAGCAGTACTTC; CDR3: CASSPTGGRLGEQYF
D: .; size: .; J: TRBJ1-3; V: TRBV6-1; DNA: TGTGCCAGCAGTGAAGGACAGTCCTTCTCTGGAAACACCATATATTTT; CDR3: CASSEGQSFSGNTIYF
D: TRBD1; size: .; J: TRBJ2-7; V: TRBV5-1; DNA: TGCGCCAGCAGCGGTTTATGGGACAGCCCCTACGAGCAGTACTTC; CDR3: CASSGLWDSPYEQYF
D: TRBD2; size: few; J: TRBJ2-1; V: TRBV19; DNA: TGTGCCAGTAGTTCCGGGACTAGCGGGTACAATGAGCAGTTCTTC; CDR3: CASSSGTSGYNEQFF
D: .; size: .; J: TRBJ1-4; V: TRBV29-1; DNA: TGCAGCGTTGCCTTCCGGGGTGTCGATGAAAAACTGTTTTTT; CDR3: CSVAFRGVDEKLFF
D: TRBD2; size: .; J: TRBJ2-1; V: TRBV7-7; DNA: TGTGCCAGCAGCTTAGATTCTAGCGGGATTCCGTTCTTC; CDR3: CASSLDSSGIPFF
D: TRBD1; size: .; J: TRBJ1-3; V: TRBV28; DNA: TGTGCCAGCAGTTTACAGGGGGGCCGAGGTGGAAACACCATATATTTT; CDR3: CASSLQGGRGGNTIYF
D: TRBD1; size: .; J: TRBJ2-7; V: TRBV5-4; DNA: TGTGCCAGCAGCCATGTCCGCAGGGGGCAAGTTAGAGAGTACTTC; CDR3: CASSHVRRGQVREYF
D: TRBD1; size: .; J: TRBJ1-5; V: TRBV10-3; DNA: TGTGCCATCAGTTACACTCAGGGGGCCGGTCAGCCCCAGCATTTT; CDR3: CAISYTQGAGQPQHF
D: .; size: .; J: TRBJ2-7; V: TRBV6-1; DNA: TGTGCCAGCAGTGAAGCCGGCGTCCCTTCCTACGAGCAGTACTTC; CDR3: CASSEAGVPSYEQYF
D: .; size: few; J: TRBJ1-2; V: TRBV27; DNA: TGTGCCAGCAGTTTTGGGGGCGCCGGCTATGGCTACACCTTC; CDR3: CASSFGGAGYGYTF
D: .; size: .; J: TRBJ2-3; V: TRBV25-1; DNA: TGTGCCAGCAGTTCCGAATACACAGATACGCAGTATTTT; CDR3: CASSSEYTDTQYF
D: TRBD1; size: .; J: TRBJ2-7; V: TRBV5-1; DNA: TGCGCCAGCAGCTTGGGAGACAGGGAAAACGAGCAGTACTTC; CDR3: CASSLGDRENEQYF
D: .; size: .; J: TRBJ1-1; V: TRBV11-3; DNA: TGTGCCAGCAGCTTAGGACAGGTTCAGGTGCCTGAAGCTTTCTTT; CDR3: CASSLGQVQVPEAFF
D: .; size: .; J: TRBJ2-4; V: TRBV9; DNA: TGTGCCAGCAGCGTAACGGACAAAAACAAAAACATTCAGTACTTC; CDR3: CASSVTDKNKNIQYF
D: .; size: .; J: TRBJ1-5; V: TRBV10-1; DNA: TGCGCCAGCAGTACTAGGCACCAACTTCATCAGCCCCAGCATTTT; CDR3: CASSTRHQLHQPQHF
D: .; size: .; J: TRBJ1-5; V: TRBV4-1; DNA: TGCGCCAGCAGCCAAGACAGGGGTCAGCCCCAGCATTTT; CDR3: CASSQDRGQPQHF
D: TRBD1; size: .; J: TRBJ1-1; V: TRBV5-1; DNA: TGCGCCAGCAGCCTGGGGACAGGGAACACTGAAGCTTTCTTT; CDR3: CASSLGTGNTEAFF
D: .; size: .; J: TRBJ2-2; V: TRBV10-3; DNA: TGTGCCACCAAGCCCGGGACTGACACCGGGGAGCTGTTTTTT; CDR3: CATKPGTDTGELFF
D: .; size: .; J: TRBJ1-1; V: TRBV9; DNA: TGTGCCAGCAGCGCCCGGGTCGCCGGGAACACTGAAGCTTTCTTT; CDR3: CASSARVAGNTEAFF
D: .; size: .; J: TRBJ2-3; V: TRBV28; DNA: TGTGCCAGCAGTTTCCCCCCCTCGCGTAGATCCGATACGCAGTATTTT; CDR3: CASSFPPSRRSDTQYF
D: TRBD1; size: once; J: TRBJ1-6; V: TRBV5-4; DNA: TGTGCCAGCAGCTTTACACAGGGGGCTGATTCACCCCTCCACTTT; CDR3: CASSFTQGADSPLHF
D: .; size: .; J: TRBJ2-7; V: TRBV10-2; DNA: TGCGCCAGCAGAGGTCCTAGCGAATACGAGCAGTACTTC; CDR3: CASRGPSEYEQYF
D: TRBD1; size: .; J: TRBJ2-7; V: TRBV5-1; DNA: TGCGCCAGCAACTTAGGACAGGGGGCATCAGGCGAGCAGTACTTC; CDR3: CASNLGQGASGEQYF
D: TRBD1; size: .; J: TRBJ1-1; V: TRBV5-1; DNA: TGCGCCAGCAGCTCAGACACAGGGGGCACTGAAGCTTTCTTT; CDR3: CASSSDTGGTEAFF
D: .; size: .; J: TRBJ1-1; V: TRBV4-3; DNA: TGCGCCAGCAGCCAAGATTCATCAGCCTACACTGAAGCTTTCTTT; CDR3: CASSQDSSAYTEAFF
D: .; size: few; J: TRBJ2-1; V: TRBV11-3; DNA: TGTGCCAGCAGCTTACTAGCTCAGAGCTCCTACAATGAGCAGTTCTTC; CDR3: CASSLLAQSSYNEQFF
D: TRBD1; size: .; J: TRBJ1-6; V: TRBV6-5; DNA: TGTGCCAGCAGCTCGGGACAGGGGAATTCACCCCTCCACTTT; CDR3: CASSSGQGNSPLHF
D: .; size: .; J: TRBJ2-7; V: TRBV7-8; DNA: TGTGCCAGCAGCGTCCGGGAAGACTACGAGCAGTACTTC; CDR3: CASSVREDYEQYF
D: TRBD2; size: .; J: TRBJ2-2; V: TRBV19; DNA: TGTGCCAGTAGTATCCCCCCGGGTAGCGGGCTCACCGGGGAGCTGTTTTTT; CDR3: CASSIPPGSGLTGELFF
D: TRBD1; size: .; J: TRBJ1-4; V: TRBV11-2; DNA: TGTGCCAGCAGCTTAGGGGACAGGTTCTCGCCGGCTAATGAAAAACTGTTTTTT; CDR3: CASSLGDRFSPANEKLFF
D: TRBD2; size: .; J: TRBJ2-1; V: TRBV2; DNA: TGTGCCAGCAGTGAACAGCTAGCGGGGAAGCAGTTCTTC; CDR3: CASSEQLAGKQFF
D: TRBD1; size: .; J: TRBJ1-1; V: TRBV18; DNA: TGTGCCAGCTCACCTGGTAGGGACAGGGGAACGTCTGAAGCTTTCTTT; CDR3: CASSPGRDRGTSEAFF
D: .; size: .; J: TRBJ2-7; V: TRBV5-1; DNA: TGCGCCAGCAGCTTGGTCCCTAGCGAGGAGCAGTACTTC; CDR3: CASSLVPSEEQYF
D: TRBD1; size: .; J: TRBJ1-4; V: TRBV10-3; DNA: TGTGCCATCACGCACAGGGGCAGAGAAAAACTGTTTTTT; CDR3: CAITHRGREKLFF
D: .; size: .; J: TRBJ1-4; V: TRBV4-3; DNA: TGCGCCAGCAGCCAAGCGGCTACTCCTAATGAAAAACTGTTTTTT; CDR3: CASSQAATPNEKLFF
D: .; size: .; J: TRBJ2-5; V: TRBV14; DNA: TGTGCCAGCAGCCAAGTCGCGACAGAGACCCAGTACTTC; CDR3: CASSQVATETQYF
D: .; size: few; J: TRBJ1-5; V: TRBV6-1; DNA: TGTGCCAGCAGAGACTGGGACCTTCTGACGGAGCCCCAGCATTTT; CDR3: CASRDWDLLTEPQHF
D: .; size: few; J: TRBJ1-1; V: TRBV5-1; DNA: TGCGCCAGCAGCTCCCGGACCGCGAACACTGAAGCTTTCTTT; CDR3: CASSSRTANTEAFF
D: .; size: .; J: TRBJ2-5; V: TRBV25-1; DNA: TGTGCCAGCAGTGATGGGCAGACGTACCAAGAGACCCAGTACTTC; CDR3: CASSDGQTYQETQYF
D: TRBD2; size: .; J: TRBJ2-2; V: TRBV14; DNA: TGTGCCAGCAGCCAAGAACTAGCGGGGGAAAACACCGGGGAGCTGTTTTTT; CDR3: CASSQELAGENTGELFF
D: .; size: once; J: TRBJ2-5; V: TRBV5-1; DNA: TGCGCCAGCACCTGGCGGGCAGAGACCCAGTACTTC; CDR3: CASTWRAETQYF
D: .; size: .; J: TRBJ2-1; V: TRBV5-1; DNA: TGCGCCAGCAGCTTCGGGACCGCCGGGCAGTTCTTC; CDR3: CASSFGTAGQFF
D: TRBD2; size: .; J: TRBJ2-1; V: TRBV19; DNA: TGTGCCAGTAGTCCGGGACTAGCGGGAGTTTTGTTGGTAGGTGAGCAGTTCTTC; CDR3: CASSPGLAGVLLVGEQFF